Described below is a single T cell receptor beta chain sequence and its context. Which antigen it targets is not known. Base qualities are not recorded, but no much larger clone differs from it by a single base. The data belong to a study of OX40 agonist ivuxolimab in advanced cancers. As for the study more broadly: Ivuxolimab was an agonistic, fully human IgG2 monoclonal antibody directed against OX40 (CD134), a costimulatory receptor. Intravenous ivuxolimab was administered to patients every 2 weeks at six dose levels: 0.01, 0.1, 0.3, 1.5, 3 and 10 mg/kg. Of the roughly 54 patients in dose escalation, about 20 had hepatocellular carcinoma, some 15 had melanoma, 9 had renal cell carcinoma and 9 had head and neck cancer. In the dose-escalation cohort, about four fifths of patients were male, and the mean age was roughly 60 years with a range of roughly 20 to 80. Prior anti-PD-1, anti-PD-L1 or anti-CTLA-4 therapy was permitted, and checkpoint inhibitors had been received by about 37% of dose-escalation patients. Partial responses occurred in three dose-escalation patients, of whom one had hepatocellular carcinoma and two had cutaneous melanoma. The purpose of peripheral TCRbeta sequencing was to test whether ivuxolimab changed TCR sequence diversity and led to clonal T-cell expansion. The paper reports the monotherapy dose-escalation portion (N = 52 patients) of the phase I ivuxolimab trial.

Unmatched junction bases come to 4, with V trimmed by 4 bases and J by 1 base. CDR1 and CDR2, per the germline V gene, are SGDLS and YYNGEE. The CDR3 sequence holds 15 residues, the cysteine and phenylalanine included. Here the CDR3 DNA is all that survives: 45 bases in frame from base 1. The trial excluded patients who had a history of autoimmune disease or who were on systemic immunosuppression. Peripheral blood for TCR sequencing was collected from all dose cohorts at baseline, on cycle 4 day 1, and on cycle 7 day 1. The samples were drawn from a first-in-human, open-label, multicenter phase I dose-escalation trial of ivuxolimab. Adults with locally advanced or metastatic melanoma, renal cell, hepatocellular, or head and neck squamous cell carcinoma were enrolled in the trial. Before TCR sequencing, CD4+ T cells and CD8+ T cells were sorted from peripheral blood as separate populations. Genomic DNA was isolated from the sorted cells so that the TCRbeta CDR3 region could be sequenced. The immunoSEQ Assay was used for sequencing of TCRbeta CDR3 regions. TCRdb obtained this table from immuneACCESS and retained in-frame rearrangements with V and J assigned. These tables miss some clones; where compared with another copy, unresolved V genes account for less than half of the shortfall, and the remainder is unexplained. The sample table records some 76,000 clones; over 75% of these occur just once. The top ten clones comprise over 6% of the sample.

The paper as a whole reports these results and caveats: The antigen specificity of the peripheral T cells that underwent clonal expansion was not determined. On average, CD8+ T cells showed more expanded clones than CD4+ T cells after ivuxolimab. At doses of 0.1 to 3.0 mg/kg, clonal expansion of both CD4+ and CD8+ blood T cells was observed from baseline to week 6. Low levels of normalized T-cell clonal expansion were also shown by some nonresponding patients. In the 0.1-3.0 mg/kg groups, partial responders had among the lowest normalized peripheral clonal expansion, particularly in CD8+ T cells.

The V gene is TRBV9 and the J gene is TRBJ2-1, with TRBD2 matching 8 junction bases. This sample comprised CD4+ or CD8+ T cells sorted from blood, obtained in a trial of the OX40 agonist ivuxolimab. This TCR came from an adult with an advanced solid tumor such as melanoma, head and neck, liver or kidney cancer. The DNA reads TGTGCCAGCAGCCCTACTAGCGGATCCTACAATGAGCAGTTCTTC. Its protein reads: CASSPTSGSYNEQFF.